A selection of T cell receptor beta chains follows, all from one sample in a study of PD-1 blockade in mismatch repair-deficient tumors. Sequenced by immunoSEQ multiplex PCR; TCRdb stores in-frame clones only, minus some. The data show 40,000 or so clones, with roughly three quarters seen just once and approximately 24% held by the top ten. The material sequenced was peripheral blood, taken 4 weeks after starting pembrolizumab. The receptors come from an adult with mismatch repair-deficient cancer. The CDR3 runs from the conserved cysteine through the conserved F or W. Fields, in order: V gene, J gene, clone size, D gene, CDR3 protein, CDR3 DNA. A D gene is named only where the DNA matches it firmly. Only part of the rows carry a size: once, few, many, or a class if the clone is expanded.

>TRBV13|TRBJ2-7|.|.
CASSLGSLTGVTYEQYF
TGTGCCAGCAGCTTAGGAAGCTTGACAGGAGTTACCTACGAGCAGTACTTC
>TRBV4-2|TRBJ1-2|.|TRBD1
CASSPNPTGSGYTF
TGTGCCAGCAGCCCGAACCCGACAGGGTCTGGCTACACCTTC
>TRBV27|TRBJ1-5|.|.
CASSNLGVAPNNQPQHF
TGTGCCAGCAGTAACCTGGGGGTTGCCCCAAATAATCAGCCCCAGCATTTT
>TRBV29-1|TRBJ1-1|.|.
CSVQGRYMNTEAFF
TGCAGCGTTCAGGGACGTTACATGAACACTGAAGCTTTCTTT
>TRBV27|TRBJ2-3|.|TRBD2
CASSPGLAGGFGDTQYF
TGTGCCAGCAGTCCGGGACTAGCGGGAGGGTTTGGAGATACGCAGTATTTT
>TRBV11-3|TRBJ1-1|few|TRBD1
CASQGGNTEAFF
TGTGCCAGCCAGGGGGGTAACACTGAAGCTTTCTTT
>TRBV4-2|TRBJ2-5|once|.
CASSQGTDQETQYF
TGTGCCAGCAGCCAAGGGACAGACCAAGAGACCCAGTACTTC
>TRBV6-4|TRBJ2-1|.|TRBD1
CASSQTGGSGYNEQFF
TGTGCCAGCAGTCAGACAGGGGGCAGTGGCTACAATGAGCAGTTCTTC
>TRBV28|TRBJ2-3|.|.
CASRRGLSSTDTQYF
TGTGCCAGCAGGCGGGGACTTTCTAGCACAGATACGCAGTATTTT
>TRBV6-1|TRBJ2-5|.|TRBD2
CASSARLAGDETQYF
TGTGCCAGCAGTGCCCGACTAGCGGGAGACGAGACCCAGTACTTC
>TRBV30|TRBJ2-7|.|.
CAWSRNQGWEQYF
TGTGCCTGGAGTCGTAATCAGGGATGGGAGCAGTACTTC
>TRBV5-4|TRBJ2-5|.|TRBD2
CASSLLAGGPSGTQYF
TGTGCCAGCAGCTTGCTAGCGGGAGGGCCGTCGGGGACCCAGTACTTC
>TRBV27|TRBJ2-5|.|.
CASSLSSWETQYF
TGTGCCAGCAGTTTGAGTAGCTGGGAGACCCAGTACTTC
>TRBV7-8|TRBJ2-2|.|TRBD2
CASSARGTSGTSANTGELFF
TGTGCCAGCAGCGCAAGGGGGACTAGCGGAACCTCTGCGAACACCGGGGAGCTGTTTTTT
>TRBV7-2|TRBJ2-2|.|.
CASSLAGSGTGELFF
TGTGCCAGCAGCTTAGCCGGGAGCGGCACCGGGGAGCTGTTTTTT
>TRBV9|TRBJ1-4|.|.
CASSVDSRGEKLFF
TGTGCCAGCAGCGTAGACAGTAGAGGTGAAAAACTGTTTTTT
>TRBV30|TRBJ1-2|.|.
CAWSGGGFYGYTF
TGTGCCTGGAGTGGGGGGGGATTCTATGGCTACACCTTC
>TRBV10-3|TRBJ2-7|few|.
CAISNRVIDEQYF
TGTGCCATCAGCAACAGGGTGATCGACGAGCAGTACTTC
>TRBV5-8|TRBJ2-1|.|.
CASHGRGRRFNEQFF
TGTGCCAGCCACGGGAGGGGGCGTCGATTTAATGAGCAGTTCTTC
>TRBV7-9|TRBJ1-1|.|.
CASRQEARGAEAFF
TGTGCCAGCAGACAAGAGGCCAGGGGTGCTGAAGCTTTCTTT
>TRBV6-4|TRBJ2-2|.|.
CASSDQGTGELFF
TGTGCCAGCAGTGACCAGGGCACCGGGGAGCTGTTTTTT
>TRBV6-5|TRBJ2-2|once|.
CASQGGAVGELFF
TGTGCCAGCCAAGGGGGAGCGGTCGGGGAGCTGTTTTTT
>TRBV5-4|TRBJ1-1|.|.
CASSLRGGSTEAFF
TGTGCCAGCAGCTTGCGGGGGGGGAGCACTGAAGCTTTCTTT
>TRBV2|TRBJ2-7|.|.
CASSEFSYEQYF
TGTGCCAGCAGTGAGTTCTCCTACGAGCAGTACTTC
>TRBV18|TRBJ1-5|.|TRBD1
CASSADRVGQPQHF
TGTGCCAGCTCAGCCGACAGGGTTGGGCAGCCCCAGCATTTT
>TRBV5-4|TRBJ1-2|.|TRBD1
CASSEDRESGYTF
TGTGCCAGCAGCGAGGACAGGGAGTCCGGCTACACCTTC
>TRBV7-6|TRBJ2-3|once|TRBD2
CASSLIGGADTQYF
TGTGCCAGCAGCTTAATTGGGGGGGCAGATACGCAGTATTTT
>TRBV7-6|TRBJ2-1|.|TRBD2
CASSIEPPLAAQGYNEQFF
TGTGCCAGCAGCATCGAGCCCCCCCTAGCGGCCCAAGGGTACAATGAGCAGTTCTTC
>TRBV7-2|TRBJ2-3|many|TRBD2
CASSSSGRVSDTQYF
TGTGCCAGCAGCTCTAGCGGGAGGGTTTCAGATACGCAGTATTTT
>TRBV10-3|TRBJ2-1|few|TRBD1
CAISLGQRPYNEQFF
TGTGCCATCAGTTTGGGACAGAGGCCCTACAATGAGCAGTTCTTC
>TRBV11-2|TRBJ2-3|.|TRBD2
CASSPGGVTDTQYF
TGTGCCAGCTCCCCGGGAGGTGTGACAGATACGCAGTATTTT
>TRBV10-3|TRBJ2-5|.|TRBD1
CAISEAGTETQETQYF
TGTGCCATCAGTGAGGCCGGGACAGAAACTCAAGAGACCCAGTACTTC
>TRBV29-1|TRBJ1-3|.|.
CSSIVGNTIYF
TGCAGCTCAATTGTGGGAAACACCATATATTTT
>TRBV2|TRBJ2-5|.|.
CASRRDGGGETQYF
TGTGCCAGCAGGAGGGATGGGGGCGGGGAGACCCAGTACTTC
>TRBV28|TRBJ1-1|.|TRBD1
CASSLDRGLDEAFF
TGTGCCAGCAGTTTGGACAGGGGGCTGGATGAAGCTTTCTTT
>TRBV12-1|TRBJ2-1|.|.
CASSQTSGRWGHNEQFF
TGTGCCAGCAGCCAAACTAGCGGGAGGTGGGGGCACAATGAGCAGTTCTTC
>TRBV27|TRBJ2-2|.|.
CASTQATRGTGELFF
TGTGCCAGCACCCAAGCGACTAGAGGGACCGGGGAGCTGTTTTTT
>TRBV14|TRBJ2-7|.|.
CASSQGGGSEQYF
TGTGCCAGCAGCCAAGGTGGGGGCAGCGAGCAGTACTTC
>TRBV28|TRBJ2-7|few|TRBD2
CASSFRLAHEQYF
TGTGCCAGCAGTTTCCGACTAGCCCACGAGCAGTACTTC
>TRBV11-2|TRBJ1-1|.|TRBD1
CASSPDGVQGLAFF
TGTGCCAGCAGCCCCGACGGGGTACAGGGGTTGGCTTTCTTT
>TRBV7-8|TRBJ2-5|.|.
CASSPEVAETQYF
TGTGCCAGCAGCCCCGAAGTGGCGGAGACCCAGTACTTC